A single sample gave rise to the 16 T cell receptor beta chains below, sequenced in a study of response to subunit inactivated influenza vaccine. TCRdb fed the RT-PCR reads into MiXCR, producing one record per CDR3 protein. This sample has under 850,000 distinct CDR3 sequences, with less than 20% found just once. Source: PBMCs from blood, taken around 5 days after vaccination. The receptors here all came from a man in his fifties or sixties who received an inactivated influenza vaccine.

The chain employs TRBV29-1 and TRBJ2-7; 7 bases align to TRBD1. This CDR3 comprises 15 residues. V lost 1 base and J lost 2; bases outside the gene matches: 8. CDR1 is SQVTM, CDR2 ANQGSEA, per germline. The CDR3 DNA is TGCAGCGTTGAAGCATCTTCCGGGACAGCCTACGAGCAGTACTTC. This encodes CSVEASSGTAYEQYF.

This clonotype was detected a few times. This sequence joins TRBV6-5 and TRBJ2-7; D is undetermined. This CDR3 comprises 13 residues. Looked up from germline, CDR1 is MNHEY and CDR2 is SVGAGI. V was trimmed by 0 bases and J by 9 bases, leaving 12 bases between them. The CDR3 loop is CASSYSRRTLQYF. The CDR3 region has the DNA TGTGCCAGCAGTTACTCTCGGCGGACCTTGCAGTACTTC.

This clonotype came up many times. The chain carries TRBV7-2 and TRBJ2-7; a weak D match, TRBD2 (6 bases). In germline, CDR1 is SGHTA, CDR2 FQGNSA. Trimming left V 0 bases short and J 3 bases short, with 9 bases between. CDR3 length: 14 residues. CDR3 bases: TGTGCCAGCAGCTTAGCGGAGGGAGGCTACGAGCAGTACTTC. This encodes CASSLAEGGYEQYF.

This clonotype was observed a handful of times. The V and J genes are TRBV20-1 and TRBJ2-4, with D possibly matching TRBD1 (6 bases). The ends were cut back, 5 bases at V and 0 bases at J, with 14 bases in the middle. The CDR3 has 15 amino acids. Germline V gives CDR1 DFQATT, CDR2 SNEGSKA (reference sequence). Here the CDR3 reads CSAARDTVAKNIQYF. CDR3 nucleotide sequence: TGCAGTGCTGCCCGGGACACAGTAGCCAAAAACATTCAGTACTTC.

This rearrangement joins TRBV20-1 to TRBJ2-1; maybe TRBD2 (5 bases). Trimming took off 3 bases at V and 5 bases at J, with 8 bases between the two ends. Germline CDR1 is DFQATT and CDR2 is SNEGSKA (reference sequence). The CDR3 loop spans 12 amino acids. CDR3 sequence: CSASRGNNEQFF. Here the CDR3 DNA reads TGCAGTGCTAGTCGGGGAAACAATGAGCAGTTCTTC.

This clonotype showed up just a few times. The J gene is TRBJ2-3, the V gene TRBV12-3 or TRBV12-4; D remains ambiguous. The CDR3 loop spans 13 amino acids. Trimming pared 5 bases from V and 4 bases from J, leaving 10 bases between. DNA of the CDR3: TGTGCCAGCAGTGGTCAGAATGCAGATACGCAGTATTTT. This translates into CASSGQNADTQYF.

The gene calls are TRBV9 and TRBJ2-2; 10 bases map to TRBD1. Trimming cost V 2 bases and J 7 bases; bases outside gene matches: 8. CDR1 is SGDLS and CDR2 is YYNGEE in the germline V gene. The CDR3 length is 16 residues. For the CDR3, the DNA is TGTGCCAGCAGCGTGGAGGGACAGGGGTCCCTCGGGGAGCTGTTTTTT. Its translation: CASSVEGQGSLGELFF. Looking up the rest from reference TRBV9 and TRBJ2-2 gives the full variable domain: DSGVTQTPKHLITATGQRVTLRCSPRSGDLSVYWYQQSLDQGLQFLIQYYNGEERAKGNILERFSAQQFPDLHSELNLSSLELGDSALYFCASSVEGQGSLGELFFGEGSRLTVL.

This clonotype turned up a few times. The chain recombines TRBV28 with TRBJ2-5, with D possibly being TRBD1 (6 bases). Germline CDR1 reads MDHEN; CDR2 reads SYDVKM. The CDR3 loop spans 16 amino acids. Trimming took off 2 bases at V and 3 bases at J, with 16 bases between the two ends. CDR3 loop: CASSLNQGKGEETQYF. The CDR3 DNA follows: TGTGCCAGCAGTTTAAACCAGGGAAAGGGGGAAGAGACCCAGTACTTC. Full variable domain (missing parts from reference TRBV28 and TRBJ2-5): DVKVTQSSRYLVKRTGEKVFLECVQDMDHENMFWYRQDPGLGLRLIYFSYDVKMKEKGDIPEGYSVSREKKERFSLILESASTNQTSMYLCASSLNQGKGEETQYFGPGTRLLVL.

The rearrangement links TRBV20-1 to TRBJ2-7; D gene unclear. The CDR3 sequence is 15 residues long. V lost 0 bases and J 0 bases, leaving 12 bases between the germline ends. Germline V gene lookup returns CDR1 DFQATT and CDR2 SNEGSKA (reference sequence). This CDR3 is CSARDLRISSYEQYF. In nucleotides, the CDR3 is TGCAGTGCTAGAGATCTGAGGATTAGCTCCTACGAGCAGTACTTC.

The V call is TRBV27, the J call TRBJ2-6; maybe TRBD1 (5 bases). Germline loops: CDR1 MNHEY, CDR2 SMNVEV (reference sequence). The CDR3 sequence is 15 residues long. With 2 bases removed from V and 2 bases from J, the gap between germline ends came to 7 bases. The CDR3, as DNA: TGTGCCAGCAGTTTACTGGGGCCTGGGGCCAACGTCCTGACTTTC. It is translated as CASSLLGPGANVLTF.

The chain combines TRBV15 with TRBJ1-2, with a weak D call TRBD1 (6 bases). Germline V gene lookup returns CDR1 LNHNV and CDR2 YYDKDF (reference sequence). V lost 0 bases and J 4 bases, leaving 9 bases between the germline ends. The CDR3 sequence is 14 residues long. DNA of the CDR3: TGTGCCACCAGCAGAGATCAAGGGGGCTATGGCTACACCTTC. It encodes CATSRDQGGYGYTF.

This clonotype was recorded a few times. J is TRBJ2-3 and V is TRBV4-2, with TRBD2 matching over 7 bases. V gave up 0 bases and J gave up 6 bases; unmatched junction bases: 6. The CDR3 runs 15 residues. The V gene's germline CDR1 is LGHNA and CDR2 YNFKEQ. CDR3 nucleotide sequence: TGTGCCAGCAGCCAAGATTGGGCGGGGGACGATACGCAGTATTTT. Its translation is CASSQDWAGDDTQYF.

This clonotype has ten or more counts. V gene TRBV6-5 combines with J gene TRBJ2-7; D tentatively fits TRBD1 or TRBD2 (5 bases each). This CDR3 comprises 14 residues. V lost 2 bases and J 0 bases, leaving 8 bases between the germline ends. Per the germline V gene, CDR1 is MNHEY and CDR2 is SVGAGI. CDR3 nucleotide sequence: TGTGCCAGCAGTTACCGGGACGCCTCCTACGAGCAGTACTTC. Amino acid sequence: CASSYRDASYEQYF.

This clonotype was seen only a few times. This rearrangement joins TRBV2 to TRBJ2-5; D gene uncertain. This CDR3 spans 11 amino acids. Looked up from germline, CDR1 is SNHLY and CDR2 is FYNNEI. V gave up 6 bases and J gave up 3 bases, with 5 bases separating them. CDR3 residues: CASRFKETQYF. CDR3 coding DNA: TGTGCCAGCAGGTTTAAAGAGACCCAGTACTTC.

The chain combines TRBV7-6 with TRBJ2-2; D ambiguous. Deletions cut 6 bases from V and 8 bases from J, with 19 bases between. Germline CDR1 and CDR2: SGHVS and FNYEAQ. The CDR3 loop spans 15 amino acids. CDR3 coding DNA: TGTGCCAGCAGTTACCAAGGGCACCCTAGTGGGGAGCTGTTTTTT. Protein sequence: CASSYQGHPSGELFF.

The chain joins TRBV12-3 or TRBV12-4 to TRBJ2-1; D call uncertain. This CDR3 has 13 residues. V was cut by 7 bases and J by 2 bases, with 9 bases left in between. DNA for the CDR3: TGTGCCAGCACCACATCCCCCTACAATGAGCAGTTCTTC. This encodes CASTTSPYNEQFF.